The 11 T cell receptor beta chains given below trace back to one sample, sequenced in a study of CD8+ T cells in alopecia areata. Extraction and reverse transcription of RNA yielded cDNA as the sequencing template. The method was immunoSEQ multiplex PCR; TCRdb's version includes in-frame clones alone and lacks a portion of them. This table has a few hundred thousand clones, roughly three fifths appearing once. The sample was CD8+ T cells sorted from blood. These receptors came from a human donor in good health.

This clone was observed a handful of times. The chain links TRBV4-1 to TRBJ1-4, with D tentatively TRBD1 (5 bases). Per germline, CDR1 MGHRA and CDR2 YSYEKL. The CDR3 consists of 16 residues. V lost 3 bases and J 5 bases, leaving 16 bases between the germline ends. This CDR3 is CASSQPEEGKNEKLFF. The CDR3 DNA reads TGCGCCAGCAGCCAGCCCGAGGAGGGGAAAAATGAAAAACTGTTTTTT.

This chain joins TRBV4-2 and TRBJ1-5; tentatively, D is TRBD1 (5 bases). Germline V gene sequence: CDR1 LGHNA, CDR2 YNFKEQ. This CDR3 contains 15 residues. The V end was cut by 0 bases, the J end by 1 base, with 7 bases between. In DNA form, the CDR3 reads TGTGCCAGCAGCCAAGATCGGGGGAGCAATCAGCCCCAGCATTTT. It encodes CASSQDRGSNQPQHF.

This clone was observed a few times. V usage is TRBV29-1 and J usage is TRBJ2-7, with 9 bases identical to TRBD1. V gave up 6 bases and J gave up 2 bases; unmatched junction bases: 8. The CDR3 has 14 amino acids. Germline V gene lookup returns CDR1 SQVTM and CDR2 ANQGSEA. In DNA form, the CDR3 reads TGCAGCGTGGATCCGGGACAGGGACCCTACGAGCAGTACTTC. The encoded protein is CSVDPGQGPYEQYF.

Concerning this clone itself: At one of its ends the junction is not consistent with the germline gene, which may arise from a read error. The V gene is TRBV6-1, the J gene TRBJ2-3, with TRBD2 identical over 12 bases. Germline V gene data show CDR1 as MNHNS and CDR2 as SASEGT. CDR3 size: 14 residues. The CDR3 DNA follows: TGCGCCAGCAGCCTAGCGGGGGGGCAAGATACGCAGTATTTT. The encoded protein is CASSLAGGQDTQYF.

This chain links TRBV13 with TRBJ1-3; D gene uncertain. V lost 1 base to trimming and J lost 3 bases, with 10 bases between them. The CDR3 is 15 amino acids. Looked up from germline, CDR1 is PRHDT and CDR2 is FYEKMQ (reference sequence). The CDR3 here is CASSLAGVSGNTIYF. The CDR3 DNA follows: TGTGCCAGCAGCTTAGCCGGGGTTAGTGGAAACACCATATATTTT. The complete variable domain, with remaining parts taken from reference TRBV13 and TRBJ1-3, reads AAGVIQSPRHLIKEKRETATLKCYPIPRHDTVYWYQQGPGQDPQFLISFYEKMQSDKGSIPDRFSAQQFSDYHSELNMSSLELGDSALYFCASSLAGVSGNTIYFGEGSWLTVV.

The genes are TRBV19 and TRBJ1-1, with D perhaps matching TRBD1 (6 bases). Germline CDR1 reads LNHDA; CDR2 reads SQIVND (reference sequence). The V end was cut by 5 bases, the J end by 2 bases, with 12 bases between. The CDR3 extends over 14 amino acids. As DNA, the CDR3 is TGTGCCAGTAGTCCGGACAGCATAAACACTGAAGCTTTCTTT. Translated, it gives CASSPDSINTEAFF.

This chain connects TRBV12-5 to TRBJ1-5; D possibly corresponds to TRBD1 (6 bases). The CDR3 loop spans 14 amino acids. V lost 4 bases and J lost 8, with 15 bases in between. Germline loops: CDR1 LGHNT, CDR2 FRNRAP. CDR3 residues: CASGSTGWEEPQHF. CDR3 DNA: TGTGCTAGTGGTTCCACAGGGTGGGAAGAGCCCCAGCATTTT.

This clone has only a few counts. The chain combines TRBV19 with TRBJ1-5; no firm D call. Germline lookup yields CDR1 LNHDA and CDR2 SQIVND (reference sequence). This CDR3 is 13 amino acids long. V lost 5 bases, J lost 6 bases, and 11 bases lay in between. This chain's CDR3 is CASSPTSGQPQHF. The DNA for the CDR3 is TGTGCCAGTAGTCCAACCTCAGGTCAGCCCCAGCATTTT.

This rearrangement joins TRBV2 to TRBJ1-1; no firm D call. The CDR3 runs to 12 residues. V lost 4 bases and J lost 2, with 5 bases in between. CDR1 SNHLY and CDR2 FYNNEI come from the germline V gene. The CDR3 loop is CASSVSNTEAFF. CDR3 sequence (DNA): TGTGCCAGCAGTGTTTCAAACACTGAAGCTTTCTTT.

This clone showed up just a few times. This chain joins TRBV7-9 and TRBJ2-2; tentatively, D is TRBD1 (6 bases). Germline V gives CDR1 SEHNR, CDR2 FQNEAQ (reference sequence). CDR3 size: 12 residues. The V end lost 5 bases, the J end lost 6 bases, and 7 bases lay between the germline ends. The CDR3 loop is CASSPGAGELFF. CDR3 nucleotides: TGTGCCAGCAGCCCAGGGGCCGGGGAGCTGTTTTTT.

This clone was seen a handful of times. CDR3 sequence: CASSLGEDFDTRRPGANVLTF. DNA for the CDR3: TGTGCCAGCAGCTTAGGCGAGGATTTTGACACCCGGAGGCCTGGGGCCAACGTCCTGACTTTC. The chain has TRBV13 and TRBJ2-6; possible D gene TRBD2, 5 bases. Trimming shortened V by 0 bases and J by 2 bases, and 23 bases separated the two germline ends. CDR3 length: 21 residues. Germline loops: CDR1 PRHDT, CDR2 FYEKMQ (reference sequence).